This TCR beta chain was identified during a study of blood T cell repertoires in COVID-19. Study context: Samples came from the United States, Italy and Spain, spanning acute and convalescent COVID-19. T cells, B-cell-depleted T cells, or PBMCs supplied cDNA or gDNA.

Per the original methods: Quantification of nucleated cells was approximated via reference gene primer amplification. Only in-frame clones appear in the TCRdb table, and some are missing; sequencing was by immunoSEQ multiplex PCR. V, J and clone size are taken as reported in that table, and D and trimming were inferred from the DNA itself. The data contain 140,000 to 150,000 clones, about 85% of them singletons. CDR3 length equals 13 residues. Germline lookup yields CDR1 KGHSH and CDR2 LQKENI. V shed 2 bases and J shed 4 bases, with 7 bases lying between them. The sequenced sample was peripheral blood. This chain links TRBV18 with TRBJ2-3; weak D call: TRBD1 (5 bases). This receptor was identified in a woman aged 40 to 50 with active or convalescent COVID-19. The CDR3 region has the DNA TGTGCCAGCTCACCAGCAGGGTCAGATACGCAGTATTTT. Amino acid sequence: CASSPAGSDTQYF.